This T cell receptor (beta chain) was captured in a study of cytomegalovirus exposure and HLA in healthy donors. A multiplex PCR was run with 60 Vbeta primers and 13 Jbeta primers. Data came from immunoSEQ multiplex PCR; TCRdb stores just in-frame clones and leaves some out. The data contain about 93,000 clones, around three quarters of them seen just once; the ten biggest clones take up around 0.53%. The V end lost 3 bases, the J end lost 6 bases, and 13 bases lay between the germline ends. Germline V lookup: CDR1 SGDLS, CDR2 YYNGEE. The CDR3 totals 14 residues. J is TRBJ1-5 and V is TRBV9; TRBD1 is a possible D gene (5 bases). This clonotype was sampled from a man aged 30 to 45 in good health and CMV-seronegative. The sequenced material came from PBMCs. CDR3 amino acids: CASSDLPGRQPQHF. CDR3 bases: TGTGCCAGCAGCGACCTTCCAGGGCGTCAGCCCCAGCATTTT.